This T cell receptor (beta chain) came from a study of cytomegalovirus exposure and HLA in healthy donors. This clone was observed once. Its antigen is unknown. Points from the study as a whole: Researchers counted 164 TCR beta chains as cytomegalovirus-associated. The authors later linked a missense DCLRE1C variant to TCR beta V- and J-gene trimming. 16,951 TCR beta sequences were associated with HLA alleles at 0.05 false discovery rate in a later analysis.

The PCR ran on 60 Vbeta and 13 Jbeta primers. Clones were sequenced by immunoSEQ multiplex PCR, and TCRdb holds only the in-frame ones, with some missing. Of roughly 180,000 clones listed, 84% are singletons. Germline-derived CDR1 and CDR2 are SGHTA and FQGNSA. Trimming cost V 5 bases and J 5 bases; bases outside gene matches: 10. The CDR3 is 15 amino acids. The genes are TRBV7-2 and TRBJ2-7; 9 bases line up with TRBD2. Material: PBMCs. The TCR originated in a young man in good health and CMV-seronegative. The CDR3 DNA reads as TGTGCCAGCAGCACGATCGGCGGGAGGGAGGACGAGCAGTACTTC. This codes for CASSTIGGREDEQYF.